Each of the 2 T cell receptor beta chains below was sequenced from the same sample in a study of shared clonotypes between healthy human individuals (dated by TCRdb to between 2020 and 2021). Library preparation employed the immunoSEQ multiplex PCR assay. TCRdb obtained this table from immuneACCESS and retained in-frame rearrangements with V and J assigned. These tables miss some clones; where compared with another copy, unresolved V genes account for less than half of the shortfall, and the remainder is unexplained. The sample records over 2 million clones, 85% to 95% of which are singletons. More than 0.1% of the sample rests with the top ten. The sample taken for sequencing was naive CD4+ T cells sorted from blood. The sample's cell subset or site label, decoded: CD45RA+ positively selected. The receptor set was obtained from a young man in good health.

The chain couples TRBV9 to TRBJ1-1; D unclear. Germline CDR1 is SGDLS and CDR2 is YYNGEE. CDR3 size: 15 residues. Trimming removed 0 bases from V and 1 base from J, with 10 bases in between. The CDR3 here is CASSVDPDTNTEAFF. CDR3 DNA: TGTGCCAGCAGCGTAGATCCAGATACGAACACTGAAGCTTTCTTT.

The J gene is TRBJ2-5, the V gene TRBV7-9, with a weak D call TRBD1 (5 bases). The germline CDR1 and CDR2 sequences are SEHNR and FQNEAQ (reference sequence). CDR3 size: 12 residues. V was shortened by 5 bases and J by 3 bases, with 7 bases between the two germline ends. The CDR3, as DNA: TGTGCCAGCAGCGACAGAGAAGAGACCCAGTACTTC. It yields the protein CASSDREETQYF. Supplemented by reference TRBV7-9 and TRBJ2-5, the full variable domain reads DTGVSQNPRHKITKRGQNVTFRCDPISEHNRLYWYRQTLGQGPEFLTYFQNEAQLEKSRLLSDRFSAERPKGSFSTLEIQRTEQGDSAMYLCASSDREETQYFGPGTRLLVL.